Each of the 21 T cell receptor beta chains below was sequenced from the same sample in a study of T cell responses to AZD1222 COVID-19 vaccine. This table comes from immunoSEQ multiplex PCR, and its TCRdb copy is limited to in-frame clones, with some not included. The sample lists some 89,000 clones; roughly 90% were seen once. The sequencing here drew on peripheral blood, taken on day 0 of MenACWY control vaccination. The receptors come from an adult in good health.

V is TRBV7-2 and J is TRBJ1-6; D unresolved. With 3 bases removed from V and 10 bases from J, the gap between germline ends came to 16 bases. Germline V gene data show CDR1 as SGHTA and CDR2 as FQGNSA. The CDR3 loop spans 15 amino acids. The CDR3 sequence is CASSLSVGIGSPLHF. The CDR3 bases are TGTGCCAGCAGCTTGAGTGTGGGGATCGGGTCACCCCTCCACTTT.

This sequence joins TRBV7-2 and TRBJ1-2; 7 nucleotides agree with TRBD1. V lost 9 bases, J lost 8 bases, and 9 bases stayed unmatched. Germline CDR1 is SGHTA and CDR2 is FQGNSA. CDR3 length: 12 amino acids. The CDR3 nucleotides are TGTGCCAGGCCAGAGGCAGGGGGAGGCTACACCTTC. Amino acid sequence: CARPEAGGGYTF.

This clone appeared once. This chain uses TRBV3-1 (or the pseudogene TRBV3-2) with TRBJ2-5; possible D gene TRBD2, 5 bases. CDR1 is LGHDT, CDR2 YNNKEL, per germline (reference sequence). Trimming removed 3 bases at V and 6 bases at J, with 17 bases between. This CDR3 region has 15 residues. Written as DNA, the CDR3 is TGTGCCAGCAGCCACCGCACCCCTAGCCAGCAGACCCAGTACTTC. Translation gives CASSHRTPSQQTQYF.

The chain couples TRBV23-1 to TRBJ2-7; TRBD1 matches 9 bases. TRBV23-1 is noted as an ORF with a role that remains uncertain. The CDR3 has 17 residues. J was trimmed by 1 base and V by 5 bases; bases with no gene match: 12. The CDR3 nucleotides are TGCGCCAGCAGTGCTCCCGGGGACAGGGTAACTTCCTACGAGCAGTACTTC. It translates to CASSAPGDRVTSYEQYF.

The chain joins TRBV7-9 to TRBJ2-7, with D tentatively TRBD1 (6 bases). The CDR3 contains 14 residues. Looked up from germline, CDR1 is SEHNR and CDR2 is FQNEAQ (reference sequence). The ends were cut back, 3 bases at V and 5 bases at J, with 14 bases in the middle. CDR3 protein: CASSFRAGVHEQYF. DNA of the CDR3: TGTGCCAGCAGCTTTAGGGCAGGGGTCCACGAGCAGTACTTC.

The J gene is TRBJ1-1, the V gene TRBV7-3; no firm D call. The CDR3 runs 13 residues. The germline gives CDR1 SGHTA, CDR2 FQGTGA. V was cut by 4 bases and J by 1 base, with 7 bases left in between. CDR3 region: CASSSHTNTEAFF. CDR3 in DNA: TGTGCCAGCAGCTCCCACACGAACACTGAAGCTTTCTTT. The complete variable domain, with remaining parts taken from reference TRBV7-3 and TRBJ1-1, reads GAGVSQTPSNKVTEKGKYVELRCDPISGHTALYWYRQSLGQGPEFLIYFQGTGAADDSGLPNDRFFAVRPEGSVSTLKIQRTERGDSAVYLCASSSHTNTEAFFGQGTRLTVV.

V usage is TRBV28 and J usage is TRBJ2-1; 10 positions match TRBD1. CDR3 length: 16 residues. Germline V CDR1 and CDR2: MDHEN, SYDVKM. With 7 bases clipped from V and 2 bases from J, the junction kept 8 bases outside the gene matches. The CDR3 spells CASTNTGTGAYNEQFF. The CDR3 DNA follows: TGTGCCAGCACTAACACCGGGACAGGGGCCTACAATGAGCAGTTCTTC.

This clone turned up a few times. The chain is built from TRBV19 and TRBJ2-1; TRBD2 agrees at 10 bases. The CDR3 has 16 amino acids. The V gene's germline CDR1 is LNHDA and CDR2 SQIVND (reference sequence). V gave up 4 bases and J gave up 8 bases; unmatched junction bases: 11. This CDR3 reads CASSTPRVAGGDEQFF. CDR3 DNA: TGTGCCAGTAGTACCCCTCGAGTAGCGGGAGGAGATGAGCAGTTCTTC.

CDR3 nucleotide sequence: TGTGCCAGCAGACCACCGGGACTAGCTAGTAATGAGCAGTTCTTC. Translated: CASRPPGLASNEQFF. The J gene is TRBJ2-1, the V gene TRBV4-2, with 9 bases identical to TRBD2. Germline CDR1 LGHNA, CDR2 YNFKEQ. The CDR3 is 15 residues long. The V gene end was trimmed by 6 bases and the J gene end by 7 bases; junction bases not matched to a gene: 10.

The chain joins TRBV5-1 to TRBJ1-1; D is uncertain. Germline V CDR1 and CDR2: SGHRS, YFSETQ. V lost 1 base and J 2 bases, leaving 9 bases between the germline ends. The CDR3 length is 14 residues. The CDR3 DNA sequence: TGCGCCAGCAGCTTGTGGGAGGATAACACTGAAGCTTTCTTT. Residues: CASSLWEDNTEAFF.

The rearrangement uses TRBV19 and TRBJ1-3; no clear D gene. Per the germline V gene, CDR1 is LNHDA and CDR2 is SQIVND (reference sequence). Trimming stripped 5 bases from V and 0 bases from J, with 5 bases between. This CDR3 contains 13 residues. Here the CDR3 DNA reads TGTGCCAGTAGTCCAGGCTCTGGAAACACCATATATTTT. Protein product: CASSPGSGNTIYF. Combining the CDR3 with reference TRBV19 and TRBJ1-3 gives the whole variable domain DGGITQSPKYLFRKEGQNVTLSCEQNLNHDAMYWYRQDPGQGLRLIYYSQIVNDFQKGDIAEGYSVSREKKESFPLTVTSAQKNPTAFYLCASSPGSGNTIYFGEGSWLTVV.

Here the CDR3 reads CASRTSGSYEQYF. As DNA, the CDR3 is TGTGCCAGCCGGACTAGCGGCTCCTACGAGCAGTACTTC. This rearrangement joins TRBV7-2 to TRBJ2-7; the match to TRBD2 covers 10 bases. This CDR3 is 13 amino acids long. CDR1 SGHTA and CDR2 FQGNSA come from the germline V gene. V gave up 8 bases and J gave up 0 bases; unmatched junction bases: 1.

This chain uses TRBV6-6 with TRBJ1-1; unclear D gene. Germline V gene data show CDR1 as MNHNY and CDR2 as SVGAGI (reference sequence). The CDR3 has 11 amino acids. V was trimmed by 4 bases and J by 12 bases, leaving 12 bases between them. The CDR3 DNA follows: TGTGCCAGCAGTTCTGAGTTGCTTCCTTTCTTT. Translation: CASSSELLPFF.

The chain joins TRBV5-4 to TRBJ2-1; D call uncertain. Trimming shortened V by 2 bases and J by 6 bases, and 3 bases separated the two germline ends. Germline V gene lookup returns CDR1 SGHNT and CDR2 YYREEE (reference sequence). This CDR3 has 11 amino acids. The CDR3 here is CASSLLNEQFF. In DNA form, the CDR3 reads TGTGCCAGCAGCTTACTCAATGAGCAGTTCTTC.

This chain connects TRBV28 to TRBJ2-3; D call uncertain. Trimming took 8 bases from V and 12 from J, leaving 6 bases between them. The germline V gene encodes CDR1 MDHEN and CDR2 SYDVKM. The CDR3 runs to 8 residues. The CDR3 spells CASPPQYF. DNA of the CDR3: TGTGCCAGCCCCCCCCAGTATTTT.

Turning to this clone: Its ends do not fully match the called genes, so a read error is possible. The chain carries TRBV6-5 and TRBJ1-2; TRBD1 agrees at 9 bases. This CDR3 spans 13 amino acids. Germline V CDR1 and CDR2: MNHEY, SVGAGI. As DNA, the CDR3 is TGTGCCAGCAGACCACCTGGACAGGGGACCAAAATCTTC. Its protein is CASRPPGQGTKIF.

The chain carries TRBV7-2 and TRBJ2-1; 10 bases map to TRBD2. Germline V lookup: CDR1 SGHTA, CDR2 FQGNSA. The CDR3 is made up of 15 amino acids. Losses at the gene ends were 1 base for V and 6 bases for J; bases not matched to a gene: 3. CDR3 coding DNA: TGTGCCAGCAGCTTAGAAGCGGGAGGGCCCAATGAGCAGTTCTTC. Protein: CASSLEAGGPNEQFF.

This clone appeared a single time. The chain is built from TRBV30 and TRBJ1-2; D is undetermined. Trimming took 1 base from V and 2 from J, leaving 8 bases between them. Germline-derived CDR1 and CDR2 are GTSNPN and SVGIG (reference sequence). The CDR3 is 13 residues long. The CDR3 coding sequence is TGTGCCTGGAGTGGGACGGAGAACTATGGCTACACCTTC. It encodes CAWSGTENYGYTF.

Only a few counts were recorded for this clone. V usage is TRBV7-3 and J usage is TRBJ1-1; D call uncertain. Per germline, CDR1 SGHTA and CDR2 FQGTGA. The CDR3 is made up of 11 amino acids. The V and J ends lost 1 base and 6 bases respectively, with 3 bases between them. The CDR3: CASSLMAEAFF. In DNA, the CDR3 is TGTGCCAGCAGCTTAATGGCTGAAGCTTTCTTT.

This sequence joins TRBV10-1 and TRBJ2-5; maybe TRBD2 (6 bases). V lost 8 bases to trimming and J lost 5 bases, with 9 bases between them. Per the germline V gene, CDR1 is WNHNN and CDR2 is SYGVQD (reference sequence). The CDR3 runs to 11 residues. The CDR3 here is CASPGGETQYF. In DNA, the CDR3 is TGCGCCAGCCCCGGAGGGGAGACCCAGTACTTC.

The chain carries TRBV7-2 and TRBJ2-7, with D possibly being TRBD2 (6 bases). The V gene lost 5 bases and the J gene lost 12 bases, with 20 bases spanning the gap. Germline assignment: CDR1 SGHTA and CDR2 FQGNSA. This CDR3 region has 13 residues. The CDR3 protein is CASSPLFGGPRYF. The CDR3 coding sequence is TGTGCCAGCAGCCCCCTCTTCGGAGGGCCTCGGTACTTC. The complete variable domain, with remaining parts taken from reference TRBV7-2 and TRBJ2-7, reads GAGVSQSPSNKVTEKGKDVELRCDPISGHTALYWYRQSLGQGLEFLIYFQGNSAPDKSGLPSDRFSAERTGGSVSTLTIQRTQQEDSAVYLCASSPLFGGPRYFGPGTRLTVT.